This T cell receptor beta chain was sequenced in a study of CD8+ T cells in alopecia areata. Points from the study as a whole: Amid tofacitinib therapy, many expanded lesional clones stayed present in scalp and blood.

Details on this clone: Its antigen is unknown.

The CDR3 extends over 14 amino acids. After removal of 9 bases from V and 6 bases from J, the junction contained 12 bases not matched to a gene. Per the germline V gene, CDR1 is MNHNS and CDR2 is SASEGT. Sequencing templates came from extracted RNA that was reverse transcribed into cDNA. Here immunoSEQ multiplex PCR was the method, and the copy in TCRdb shows in-frame clones only, minus some. The repertoire consists of 200,000 to 250,000 clones, with 43% occurring once and the leading ten covering about 2.6%. Treatment of the sample: oral pan-JAK inhibitor, 5-10 mg twice daily. The chain couples TRBV6-1 to TRBJ2-7, with TRBD2 matching 9 bases. Material: CD4+ T cells sorted from blood, obtained at approximately week 36, from a patient treated with tofacitinib. This receptor was taken from a human donor with alopecia areata. The CDR3 DNA reads TGTGCCAGTACCCTGTCCGGGACTAGCTTCGAGCAGTACTTC. It yields the protein CASTLSGTSFEQYF.